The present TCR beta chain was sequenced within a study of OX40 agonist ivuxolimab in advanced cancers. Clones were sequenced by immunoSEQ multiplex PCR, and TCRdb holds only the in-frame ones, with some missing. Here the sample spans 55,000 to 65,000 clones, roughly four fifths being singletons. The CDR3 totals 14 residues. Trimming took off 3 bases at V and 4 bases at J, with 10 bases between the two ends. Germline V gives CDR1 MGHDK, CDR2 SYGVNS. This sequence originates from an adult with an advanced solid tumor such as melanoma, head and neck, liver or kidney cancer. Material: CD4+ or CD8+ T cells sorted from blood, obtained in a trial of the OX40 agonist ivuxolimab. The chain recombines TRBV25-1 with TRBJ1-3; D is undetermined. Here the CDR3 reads CASSDATRGNTIYF. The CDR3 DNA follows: TGTGCCAGCAGTGATGCGACAAGAGGAAACACCATATATTTT.